This T cell receptor (beta chain) was profiled in a study of OX40 agonist ivuxolimab in advanced cancers. Overall study context: Three patients responded partially, comprising one with hepatocellular carcinoma and two with cutaneous melanoma.

Broader study findings: Among expanded peripheral T cells, antigen specificity went undetermined.

Clones were sequenced by immunoSEQ multiplex PCR, and TCRdb holds only the in-frame ones, with some missing. Here the sample spans tens of thousands of clones, just under 95% being singletons. As concerns this clone: What it binds is not known.

With 3 bases removed from V and 4 bases from J, the gap between germline ends came to 16 bases. Germline CDR1 SNHLY, CDR2 FYNNEI. The CDR3 is 15 residues long. At baseline, cycle 4 day 1, and cycle 7 day 1, blood was sampled. V and J are TRBV2 and TRBJ2-7; the D is unclear. The sequence was collected from an adult with an advanced solid tumor such as melanoma, head and neck, liver or kidney cancer. Sequenced here: CD4+ or CD8+ T cells sorted from blood, sampled in a trial of the OX40 agonist ivuxolimab. Written as DNA, the CDR3 is TGTGCCAGCAGTGATATTCTGCAGGCCCCTTACGAGCAGTACTTC. Protein: CASSDILQAPYEQYF.